Shown below are 25 T cell receptor beta chains from a single sample sequenced in a study of blood T cell repertoires in COVID-19. Sequenced by immunoSEQ multiplex PCR; TCRdb stores in-frame clones only, minus some. The sample has approximately 100,000 clones; roughly 80% are singletons. The specimen sequenced was peripheral blood. The receptors come from a man aged 55 to 70 with acute or convalescent COVID-19.

V gene TRBV6-5 combines with J gene TRBJ1-4; the D is unclear. This CDR3 spans 12 amino acids. Germline CDR1 is MNHEY and CDR2 is SVGAGI. V was shortened by 11 bases and J by 7 bases, with 14 bases between the two germline ends. The chain's CDR3 is CASGRQTEKLFF. In DNA, the CDR3 is TGTGCCTCAGGCAGGCAAACTGAAAAACTGTTTTTT.

The CDR3: CSVTGSGPGGYTF. In DNA form, the CDR3 reads TGCAGCGTGACAGGATCGGGTCCGGGCGGCTACACCTTC. The gene calls are TRBV29-1 and TRBJ1-2, with D tentatively TRBD1 (6 bases). There are 13 residues in the CDR3. Trimming pared 6 bases from V and 8 bases from J, leaving 19 bases between. Per germline, CDR1 SQVTM and CDR2 ANQGSEA.

There are a few counts of this clone. The chain uses TRBV15 and TRBJ1-1; a possible D gene is TRBD1 (5 bases). The CDR3 covers 16 residues. Deletions cut 4 bases from V and 0 bases from J, with 15 bases between. Germline V gene sequence: CDR1 LNHNV, CDR2 YYDKDF (reference sequence). CDR3 nucleotide sequence: TGTGCCACCAGCAATCATCGGGGGTCCGTGAACACTGAAGCTTTCTTT. Encoded protein: CATSNHRGSVNTEAFF.

The chain uses TRBV19 and TRBJ1-5; 9 bases are shared with TRBD1. The CDR3 is 13 amino acids. Germline CDR1 is LNHDA and CDR2 is SQIVND (reference sequence). Trimming cost V 6 bases and J 5 bases; bases outside gene matches: 2. CDR3 amino acids: CASRGQGDQPQHF. CDR3 nucleotide sequence: TGTGCCAGTAGGGGACAGGGCGATCAGCCCCAGCATTTT.

V gene TRBV19 combines with J gene TRBJ2-2, with D possibly TRBD1 on 6 matching bases. Trimming took 0 bases from V and 4 from J, leaving 15 bases between them. The germline V gene has CDR1 LNHDA and CDR2 SQIVND (reference sequence). The CDR3 runs to 17 residues. CDR3 protein: CASSIDSATGSTGELFF. The CDR3 DNA reads as TGTGCCAGTAGTATAGATTCCGCGACAGGTAGCACCGGGGAGCTGTTTTTT.

The chain couples TRBV12-3 or TRBV12-4 to TRBJ2-2; D gene uncertain. Deletions cut 8 bases from V and 5 bases from J, with 12 bases between. The CDR3 covers 13 residues. CDR3 protein: CASAPTRTGELFF. The CDR3 DNA reads TGTGCCAGCGCCCCTACCCGTACCGGGGAGCTGTTTTTT.

This clone was seen only once. V and J are TRBV5-1 and TRBJ2-1; D remains ambiguous. Germline loops: CDR1 SGHRS, CDR2 YFSETQ. V was shortened by 5 bases and J by 7 bases, with 13 bases between the two germline ends. CDR3 size: 13 residues. In DNA form, the CDR3 reads TGCGCCAGCAGTATGAACTACTATAATGAGCAGTTCTTC. It codes for CASSMNYYNEQFF.

CDR3 sequence: CASSVDGRLVGEQFF. CDR3 nucleotides: TGTGCCAGCAGTGTCGACGGGAGGCTTGTTGGTGAGCAGTTCTTC. The chain is built from TRBV2 and TRBJ2-1; 7 bases are shared with TRBD2. Unmatched junction bases numbered 12, after V lost 4 bases and J lost 9 bases. Germline V lookup: CDR1 SNHLY, CDR2 FYNNEI. This CDR3 is 15 amino acids long.

The chain recombines TRBV15 with TRBJ1-5; tentatively, D is TRBD1 (6 bases). The CDR3 has 20 residues. The V end lost 5 bases, the J end lost 3 bases, and 29 bases lay between the germline ends. Looked up from germline, CDR1 is LNHNV and CDR2 is YYDKDF (reference sequence). In DNA, the CDR3 is TGTGCCACCAGCGAGGGACAACGCCCTGGGGCCTATGGTCCCAATCAGCCCCAGCATTTT. Encoded protein: CATSEGQRPGAYGPNQPQHF.

V is TRBV10-3 and J is TRBJ1-1, with TRBD1 matching 7 bases. There are 13 residues in the CDR3. Germline lookup yields CDR1 ENHRY and CDR2 SYGVKD. V lost 10 bases and J lost 0; bases outside the gene matches: 5. CDR3 nucleotides: TGTGCCACCACGACAGGGCTGAACACTGAAGCTTTCTTT. Protein: CATTTGLNTEAFF.

The chain joins TRBV7-2 to TRBJ1-5, with D hard to call. The CDR3 runs to 14 residues. V lost 1 base and J lost 11, with 15 bases in between. Germline CDR1 SGHTA, CDR2 FQGNSA. The CDR3: CASSLVRAGRAQHF. The CDR3 DNA is TGTGCCAGCAGCTTAGTGAGGGCCGGGAGGGCCCAGCATTTT.

The chain employs TRBV28 and TRBJ2-1; unclear D gene. Trimming shortened V by 9 bases and J by 0 bases, and 15 bases separated the two germline ends. Germline lookup yields CDR1 MDHEN and CDR2 SYDVKM. CDR3 size: 15 residues. The CDR3 loop is CASVSEILSYNEQFF. CDR3 DNA: TGTGCCAGTGTATCAGAAATCCTCTCCTACAATGAGCAGTTCTTC.

The V gene is TRBV24-1, the J gene TRBJ1-1; weak D call: TRBD1 (5 bases). The CDR3 contains 15 residues. CDR1 is KGHDR and CDR2 is SFDVKD in the germline V gene. The V gene lost 4 bases and the J gene lost 5 bases, with 16 bases spanning the gap. The CDR3 protein is CATSDPRRGGTEAFF. The DNA for the CDR3 is TGTGCCACCAGTGACCCAAGGAGGGGTGGGACTGAAGCTTTCTTT.

V and J are TRBV10-3 and TRBJ2-3; 8 bases map to TRBD2. V trimming: 7 bases; J trimming: 4 bases; junction bases outside the gene matches: 4. The germline V gene has CDR1 ENHRY and CDR2 SYGVKD. The CDR3 has 13 amino acids. The CDR3 nucleotides read TGTGCCATCACCCCAGCGGGAGCAGATACGCAGTATTTT. Translated, it gives CAITPAGADTQYF.

The chain has TRBV27 and TRBJ2-7; 9 bases line up with TRBD2. The CDR3 covers 17 residues. V shed 5 bases, J shed 2 bases, and the junction held 13 bases outside the gene matches. The V gene's germline CDR1 is MNHEY and CDR2 SMNVEV (reference sequence). The CDR3, as DNA: TGTGCCAGCAGTCTTTCTTTAGCGGGAGAAGGGGCCTACGAGCAGTACTTC. Translated: CASSLSLAGEGAYEQYF.

The J gene is TRBJ2-5, the V gene TRBV5-1; D gene ambiguous. V shed 0 bases and J shed 5 bases, with 8 bases lying between them. Germline V gene data show CDR1 as SGHRS and CDR2 as YFSETQ. The CDR3 is 13 amino acids. The CDR3 spells CASSLDVGETQYF. The CDR3 DNA reads as TGCGCCAGCAGCTTGGATGTCGGGGAGACCCAGTACTTC.

This chain links TRBV6-1 with TRBJ2-2, with D possibly matching TRBD1 (5 bases). The length of the CDR3 is 19 residues. V was cut by 3 bases and J by 0 bases, with 20 bases left in between. Germline V CDR1 and CDR2: MNHNS, SASEGT. The DNA of the CDR3 is TGTGCCAGCAGTGACCTACCCCCCAAGACAGCGACGAACACCGGGGAGCTGTTTTTT. This translates into CASSDLPPKTATNTGELFF.

The chain employs TRBV10-3 and TRBJ2-1; a weak D match, TRBD2 (5 bases). The length of the CDR3 is 14 residues. Germline V lookup: CDR1 ENHRY, CDR2 SYGVKD. The V end was cut by 6 bases, the J end by 5 bases, with 14 bases between. CDR3 nucleotide sequence: TGTGCCATCAGCGATTTTAGCGCTGACAATGAGCAGTTCTTC. It is translated as CAISDFSADNEQFF.

The rearrangement joins TRBV25-1 to TRBJ1-5; no clear D gene. CDR3 length equals 12 residues. V was pared by 5 bases and J by 7 bases, with 9 bases between. Looked up from germline, CDR1 is MGHDK and CDR2 is SYGVNS. The CDR3 reads CASSSGSQPQHF. In nucleotides, the CDR3 is TGTGCCAGCAGTTCGGGGTCCCAGCCCCAGCATTTT.

The chain has TRBV7-9 and TRBJ2-5; possible D gene TRBD1, 5 bases. From germline, CDR1 is SEHNR and CDR2 FQNEAQ (reference sequence). The CDR3 consists of 16 residues. V dropped 0 bases and J dropped 1 base, with 12 bases sitting between them. DNA for the CDR3: TGTGCCAGCAGCTTAGCGCCGGGCCAGGGCCAAGAGACCCAGTACTTC. This encodes CASSLAPGQGQETQYF.

The V gene is TRBV11-3, the J gene TRBJ2-5; 10 bases map to TRBD2. V gave up 7 bases and J gave up 5 bases; unmatched junction bases: 13. Germline CDR1 reads SGHNT; CDR2 reads YENEEA. The CDR3 consists of 16 residues. The CDR3 nucleotides read TGTGCCAGCACCCACGTCCACCTAGCGGGAGTGGAGACCCAGTACTTC. It encodes CASTHVHLAGVETQYF.

As DNA, the CDR3 is TGTGCCAGCACCGCTGACAGGTCTAGCTCCTACGAGCAGTACTTC. It specifies CASTADRSSSYEQYF. The genes are TRBV11-2 and TRBJ2-7; tentatively, D is TRBD1 (6 bases). This CDR3 region has 15 residues. V dropped 7 bases and J dropped 0 bases, with 16 bases sitting between them. Germline V gene lookup returns CDR1 SGHAT and CDR2 FQNNGV. Full variable domain (outside the CDR3, taken from reference TRBV11-2 and TRBJ2-7): EAGVAQSPRYKIIEKRQSVAFWCNPISGHATLYWYQQILGQGPKLLIQFQNNGVVDDSQLPKDRFSAERLKGVDSTLKIQPAKLEDSAVYLCASTADRSSSYEQYFGPGTRLTVT.

This clone appeared a single time. The chain couples TRBV11-2 to TRBJ2-7; 13 bases align to TRBD2. Germline assignment: CDR1 SGHAT and CDR2 FQNNGV. Trimming removed 4 bases from V and 7 bases from J; junction bases left unmatched: 1. This CDR3 spans 13 amino acids. The CDR3 region is CASSSGLAGEQYV. Here the CDR3 DNA reads TGTGCCAGCAGCTCGGGACTAGCGGGGGAGCAGTACGTC.

The CDR3 loop reads CASSQLRGANVLTF. Written as DNA, the CDR3 is TGTGCCAGCAGCCAATTGCGGGGGGCCAACGTCCTGACTTTC. J is TRBJ2-6 and V is TRBV14; D gene unclear. Germline loops: CDR1 SGHDN, CDR2 FVKESK. V lost 2 bases, J lost 4 bases, and 6 bases lay in between. This CDR3 has 14 residues.

The chain uses TRBV9 and TRBJ2-1, with 9 bases aligning to TRBD1. Germline V gene sequence: CDR1 SGDLS, CDR2 YYNGEE. V lost 4 bases to trimming and J lost 0 bases; unmatched junction nucleotides: 2. The CDR3 extends over 15 amino acids. The DNA for the CDR3 is TGTGCCAGCAGCTCGGGACAGGGCTCCTACAATGAGCAGTTCTTC. This codes for CASSSGQGSYNEQFF. The whole variable domain, filled in from reference TRBV9 and TRBJ2-1, reads DSGVTQTPKHLITATGQRVTLRCSPRSGDLSVYWYQQSLDQGLQFLIQYYNGEERAKGNILERFSAQQFPDLHSELNLSSLELGDSALYFCASSSGQGSYNEQFFGPGTRLTVL.